This TCR beta chain was found in a study of regulatory T cells in long-lasting Graves disease. Study context: Under 3 months of antithyroid drugs had been taken by newly diagnosed Graves' patients. Study findings and constraints: The TCR repertoire of persistent Graves' patients was less diverse than that of newly diagnosed ones.

V was clipped by 4 bases and J by 1 base, with 7 bases between them. Germline V gives CDR1 SQVTM, CDR2 ANQGSEA. This CDR3 has 12 residues. CDR3-region Arm-PCR and iRepertoire HTBI primers produced the TCR beta libraries. One entry per CDR3 protein results from TCRdb running MiXCR on the multiplex PCR reads. The table records 200,000 to 250,000 distinct CDR3 sequences, roughly 19% of them present only once. Time point described: newly diagnosed GD, antithyroid drugs for less than 3 months. PBMCs provided the RNA from which the TCR library was made. It was an endocrinology department in Xi'an, China, that provided the patients. Many counts were recorded for this clonotype. The antigen remains unidentified. This same sample was also part of a study on T cells in Graves' hyperthyroidism and ophthalmopathy. As reported in that work: Patients were aged 18 to 65, had disease duration under 2 months, and had newly diagnosed hyperthyroidism.

The gene calls are TRBV29-1 and TRBJ1-1; D possibly corresponds to TRBD1 (5 bases). Specimen: peripheral blood mononuclear cells (PBMCs), collected at new diagnosis, from a patient treated with antithyroid drugs. The clonotype originates from a woman aged 25 to 39 with Graves disease. This chain's CDR3 is CSVVRANTEAFF. In DNA, the CDR3 is TGCAGCGTTGTCAGGGCGAACACTGAAGCTTTCTTT. The whole variable domain, filled in from reference TRBV29-1 and TRBJ1-1, reads SAVISQKPSRDICQRGTSLTIQCQVDSQVTMMFWYRQQPGQSLTLIATANQGSEATYESGFVIDKFPISRPNLTFSTLTVSNMSPEDSSIYLCSVVRANTEAFFGQGTRLTVV.